This T cell receptor (beta chain) was captured in a study of cytomegalovirus exposure and HLA in healthy donors. Points from the study as a whole: Accounts indicate the classifier identified cytomegalovirus status with strong specificity and sensitivity.

V gave up 6 bases and J gave up 4 bases, with 12 bases separating them. This CDR3 contains 13 residues. Germline CDR1 is MGHDK and CDR2 is SYGVNS. From the approximately 120-subject validation cohort, which was separate from the roughly 700-subject first cohort, the donors were drawn. Points on this clone: Its specificity is unknown.

TCRdb keeps only in-frame clones here, not all; method: immunoSEQ multiplex PCR. This table has under 150,000 clones, approximately 89% appearing once. Sequencing input: PBMCs. The TCR comes from a man younger than 35 in good health and CMV-seronegative. This rearrangement joins TRBV25-1 to TRBJ1-2; TRBD1 might be the D (5 bases). The DNA for the CDR3 is TGTGCCAGCAGGGGGGGGGAGACCTATGGCTACACCTTC. Residues: CASRGGETYGYTF.